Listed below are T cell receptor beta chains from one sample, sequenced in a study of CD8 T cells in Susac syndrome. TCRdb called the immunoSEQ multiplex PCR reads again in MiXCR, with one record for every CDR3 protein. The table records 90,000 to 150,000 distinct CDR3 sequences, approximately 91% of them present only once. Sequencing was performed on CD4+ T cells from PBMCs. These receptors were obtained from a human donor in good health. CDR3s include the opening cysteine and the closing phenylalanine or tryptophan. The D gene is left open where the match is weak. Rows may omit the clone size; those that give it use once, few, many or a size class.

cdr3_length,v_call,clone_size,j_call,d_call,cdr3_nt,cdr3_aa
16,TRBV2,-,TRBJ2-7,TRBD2,TGTGCCAGCAGTGATGATTTGCGGGGGGGCTCCTACGAGCAGTACTTC,CASSDDLRGGSYEQYF
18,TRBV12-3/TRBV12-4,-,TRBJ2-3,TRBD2,TGTGCCAGCAGAAGGACTAGCGGGAGGGCCTACGGACCAGATACGCAGTATTTT,CASRRTSGRAYGPDTQYF
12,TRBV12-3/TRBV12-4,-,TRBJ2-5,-,TGTGCCAGCAGTTCAGACCAAGAGACCCAGTACTTC,CASSSDQETQYF
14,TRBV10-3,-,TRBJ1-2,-,TGTGCCATCAGTGAGTCGTCGCAGGGTGATGGCTACACCTTC,CAISESSQGDGYTF
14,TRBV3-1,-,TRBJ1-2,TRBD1,TGTGCCAGCAGCCACGTCCCGGACAGGACTGGCTACACCTTC,CASSHVPDRTGYTF
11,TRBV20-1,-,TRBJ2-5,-,TGCAGTGCTAGAGATAGCGGCCCCCAGTACTTC,CSARDSGPQYF
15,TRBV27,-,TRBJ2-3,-,TGTGCCAGCAGTTTATTCCGCGGAGGGACAGATACGCAGTATTTT,CASSLFRGGTDTQYF
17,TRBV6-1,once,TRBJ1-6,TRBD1,TGTGCCAGCAACAACCCTTCGGGCACAGGGGGCGTTTCACCCCTCCACTTT,CASNNPSGTGGVSPLHF
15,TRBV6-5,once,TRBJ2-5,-,TGTGCCAGCAGTTACGTTGGGGGGCCCCAAGAGACCCAGTACTTC,CASSYVGGPQETQYF
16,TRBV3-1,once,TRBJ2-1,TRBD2,TGTGCCAGCAGCCAGATGCTAGCGGACTTCAACAATGAGCAGTTCTTC,CASSQMLADFNNEQFF
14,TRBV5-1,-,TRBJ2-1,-,TGCGCCAGCAGCCCGGTCGTTTACGGGGGTGAGCAGTTCTTC,CASSPVVYGGEQFF
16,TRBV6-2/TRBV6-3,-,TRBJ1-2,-,TGTGCCAGCAGTGCCAGACAGAGGGCGCGTGTCTATGGCTACACCTTC,CASSARQRARVYGYTF
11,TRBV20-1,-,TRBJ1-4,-,TGCAGTGCTAGGAATAATGAAAAACTGTTTTTT,CSARNNEKLFF
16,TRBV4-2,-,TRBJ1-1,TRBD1,TGTGCCAGCAGCCAATTTTGGACAGGGGGGAACACTGAAGCTTTCTTT,CASSQFWTGGNTEAFF
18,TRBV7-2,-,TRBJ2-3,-,TGTGCCAGCAGCTTAGGGGTTAGCTCAGACGCCTCCACAGATACGCAGTATTTT,CASSLGVSSDASTDTQYF
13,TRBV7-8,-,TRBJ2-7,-,TGTGCCAGCAGCTTAGGGGCTAACTACGAGCAGTACTTC,CASSLGANYEQYF